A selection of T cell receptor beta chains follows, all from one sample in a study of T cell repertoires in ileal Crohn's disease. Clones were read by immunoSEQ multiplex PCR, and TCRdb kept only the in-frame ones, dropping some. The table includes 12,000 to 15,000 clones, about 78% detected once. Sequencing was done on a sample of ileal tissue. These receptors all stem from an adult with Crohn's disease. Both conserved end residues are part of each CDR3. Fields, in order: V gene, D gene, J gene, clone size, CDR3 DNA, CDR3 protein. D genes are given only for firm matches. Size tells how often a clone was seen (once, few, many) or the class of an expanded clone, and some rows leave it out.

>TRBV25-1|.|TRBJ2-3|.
TGTGCCAGCAGTGAACAGGGTACAGATACGCAGTATTTT
CASSEQGTDTQYF
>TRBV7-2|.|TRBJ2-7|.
TGTGCCAGCAGCCCTCTTGGGCTAGGTTGGGGAGGACACTACGAGCAGTACTTC
CASSPLGLGWGGHYEQYF
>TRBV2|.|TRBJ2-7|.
TGTGCCAGCAGTATAGGGACTGTTAGCTCCTACGAGCAGTACTTC
CASSIGTVSSYEQYF
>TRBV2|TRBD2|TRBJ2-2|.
TGTGCCAGCAAGCGGCTAGCGGGAGGTGACACCGGGGAGCTGTTTTTT
CASKRLAGGDTGELFF
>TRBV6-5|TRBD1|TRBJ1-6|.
TGTGCCAGCAGTGCGGGACAGGGGGTAAATTCACCCCTCCACTTT
CASSAGQGVNSPLHF
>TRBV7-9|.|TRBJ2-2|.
TGTGCCAGCCAAAGGGACACGGGGGGCACCGGGGAGCTGTTTTTT
CASQRDTGGTGELFF
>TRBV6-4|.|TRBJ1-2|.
TGTGCCAGCAGTGCCACCCCGGACAGCCCTAACTATGGCTACACCTTC
CASSATPDSPNYGYTF
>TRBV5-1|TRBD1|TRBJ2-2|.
TGCGCCAGCAGCCGGACAGGGGTTAGTACCGGGGAGCTGTTTTTT
CASSRTGVSTGELFF
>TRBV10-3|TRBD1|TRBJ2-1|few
TGTGCCATCAGTGAGGGACAGGGGGCCTATGAGCAGTTCTTC
CAISEGQGAYEQFF
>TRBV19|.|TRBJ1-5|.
TGTGCCAGTAGTAGAGGAGGGGGGACTACAGGGCGGACGCAGCCCCAGCATTTT
CASSRGGGTTGRTQPQHF
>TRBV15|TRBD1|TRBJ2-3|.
TGTGCCACCAGCAGAGGACAGGGCGACACAGATACGCAGTATTTT
CATSRGQGDTDTQYF
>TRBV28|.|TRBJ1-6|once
TGTGCCAGCAGTTTAGCGGACTCCTATAATTCACCCCTCCACTTT
CASSLADSYNSPLHF
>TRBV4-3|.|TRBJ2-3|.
TGCGCCAGCAGCCGCGAACCGGACTTCGCCTCTACAGATACGCAGTATTTT
CASSREPDFASTDTQYF
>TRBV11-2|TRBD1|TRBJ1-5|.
TGTGCCAGCAGCCAGGGGGCTCAGCCCCAGCATTTT
CASSQGAQPQHF
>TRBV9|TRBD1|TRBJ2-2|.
TGTGCCAGCAGTGTCTCCGACAGGGGCACCGGGGAGCTGTTTTTT
CASSVSDRGTGELFF
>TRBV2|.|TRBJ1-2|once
TGTGCCAGCAGTCCGGACAGTAACTATGGCTACACCTTC
CASSPDSNYGYTF
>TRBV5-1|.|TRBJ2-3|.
TGCGCCAGCAGCGGAGCGGGACACCGAACAGATACGCAGTATTTT
CASSGAGHRTDTQYF
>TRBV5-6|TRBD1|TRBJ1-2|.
TGTGCCAGCAGCTACAGACAGGGTCCAGACTATGGCTACACCTTC
CASSYRQGPDYGYTF